This TCR beta chain stems from a study of blood T cell repertoires in COVID-19. Study background: The United States, Italy and Spain provided the acute and convalescent COVID-19 samples. Nucleic acid was either cDNA or gDNA, and it came from T cells, B-cell-depleted T cells, or PBMCs.

In the original processing: Reference gene primer amplification gave nucleated cell count estimates. Data came from immunoSEQ multiplex PCR; TCRdb stores just in-frame clones and leaves some out. That table supplies the V and J calls and clone size; D and trimming were determined from the DNA. The profile shows about 84,000 clones, nearly 85% of them singletons. This CDR3 is built from 16 residues. Germline V CDR1 and CDR2: SGHRS, YFSETQ. V was pared by 0 bases and J by 0 bases, with 11 bases between. This sequence was found in a woman aged 80 or older with acute or convalescent COVID-19. Sequenced sample: peripheral blood. The chain recombines TRBV5-1 with TRBJ2-3, with TRBD2 as a possible D gene (6 bases). In nucleotides, the CDR3 is TGCGCCAGCAGCTTGGATTTAGCGGCTAGCACAGATACGCAGTATTTT. The encoded protein is CASSLDLAASTDTQYF.